What follows are 24 T cell receptor beta chains derived from one specimen sequenced in a study of blood T cell repertoires in COVID-19. The protocol was immunoSEQ multiplex PCR, while the TCRdb copy is restricted to in-frame clones and leaves out a portion. The sample yields about 190,000 clones, around nine tenths seen once. The sequencing input was peripheral blood. These TCRs come from a man in his forties with acute or convalescent COVID-19.

In its sample, this clone was seen a few times. The CDR3 loop reads CASSLQDTQYF. The CDR3 nucleotides are TGTGCCAGCAGTTTACAGGATACGCAGTATTTT. The chain carries TRBV12-3 or TRBV12-4 and TRBJ2-3; no clear D. Deletions cut 2 bases from V and 6 bases from J, with 3 bases between. The CDR3 spans 11 residues.

The chain's CDR3 is CASSPTRGATNEKLFF. The CDR3 nucleotides are TGTGCCAGCAGCCCAACCAGGGGCGCAACTAATGAAAAACTGTTTTTT. The rearrangement uses TRBV7-9 and TRBJ1-4; weak D call: TRBD1 (6 bases). The V gene lost 5 bases and the J gene lost 0 bases, with 13 bases spanning the gap. This CDR3 contains 16 residues. Germline V gene sequence: CDR1 SEHNR, CDR2 FQNEAQ (reference sequence).

The chain employs TRBV5-1 and TRBJ2-5, with TRBD1 matching over 7 bases. Germline values: CDR1 SGHRS, CDR2 YFSETQ. Unmatched junction bases numbered 9, after V lost 3 bases and J lost 1 base. The CDR3 covers 16 residues. Written as DNA, the CDR3 is TGCGCCAGCAGCTGGACCATGGACAGGATCCAAGAGACCCAGTACTTC. Translating it yields CASSWTMDRIQETQYF.

This chain uses TRBV5-1 with TRBJ1-1; 8 nucleotides match TRBD1. Germline CDR1 and CDR2: SGHRS and YFSETQ. The CDR3 extends over 13 amino acids. With V trimmed by 4 bases and J by 6 bases, 5 bases remained unmatched. The CDR3 loop is CASSRTGSAEAFF. CDR3 DNA sequence: TGCGCCAGCAGCCGGACAGGGTCTGCTGAAGCTTTCTTT.

The genes are TRBV5-6 and TRBJ2-2; a possible D gene is TRBD1 (6 bases). Germline lookup yields CDR1 SGHDT and CDR2 YYEEEE. V lost 4 bases to trimming and J lost 1 base, with 8 bases between them. CDR3 size: 14 residues. CDR3 DNA: TGTGCCAGCAGCCCGACAGGGAACACCGGGGAGCTGTTTTTT. Residues: CASSPTGNTGELFF.

This chain links TRBV7-2 with TRBJ2-7; 10 bases line up with TRBD2. Per germline, CDR1 SGHTA and CDR2 FQGNSA. V shed 1 base, J shed 1 base, and the junction held 10 bases outside the gene matches. CDR3 length: 18 amino acids. CDR3 sequence: CASSLVASGGALSYEQYF. CDR3 DNA sequence: TGTGCCAGCAGCTTAGTGGCTAGCGGGGGCGCTTTATCCTACGAGCAGTACTTC.

The chain couples TRBV19 to TRBJ1-1, with TRBD1 matching 7 bases. The CDR3 totals 13 residues. The ends lost 6 bases at V and 0 bases at J; junction bases unmatched: 1. Germline CDR1 and CDR2: LNHDA and SQIVND (reference sequence). CDR3: CASRGQMNTEAFF. Written as DNA, the CDR3 is TGTGCCAGTAGGGGACAGATGAACACTGAAGCTTTCTTT.

The V call is TRBV6-5, the J call TRBJ2-3, with unresolved D. The V end lost 2 bases, the J end lost 7 bases, and 10 bases lay between the germline ends. The CDR3 is 13 amino acids. Germline values: CDR1 MNHEY, CDR2 SVGAGI. This CDR3 is CASSYRREHTQYF. The CDR3 coding sequence is TGTGCCAGCAGTTACCGTCGCGAACATACGCAGTATTTT.

V is TRBV3-1 (or the pseudogene TRBV3-2) and J is TRBJ1-2, with a weak D call TRBD1 (6 bases). V lost 5 bases and J lost 4, with 11 bases in between. The CDR3 contains 13 residues. Per the germline V gene, CDR1 is LGHDT and CDR2 is YNNKEL (reference sequence). The CDR3 DNA sequence: TGTGCCAGCAGCGACGGGACAATCTATGGCTACACCTTC. This codes for CASSDGTIYGYTF.

The chain joins TRBV4-2 to TRBJ2-5; TRBD1 agrees at 7 bases. CDR3 length equals 15 residues. After removal of 1 base from V and 5 bases from J, the junction contained 7 bases not matched to a gene. Germline V CDR1 and CDR2: LGHNA, YNFKEQ. The DNA of the CDR3 is TGTGCCAGCAGCCAAGGGGACAGCGGACGGGAGACCCAGTACTTC. The encoded protein is CASSQGDSGRETQYF.

This rearrangement joins TRBV5-1 to TRBJ2-3, with a weak D call TRBD1 (6 bases). V lost 4 bases, J lost 0 bases, and 12 bases lay in between. This CDR3 comprises 15 residues. In germline, CDR1 is SGHRS, CDR2 YFSETQ. The CDR3 sequence is CASSSWTASTDTQYF. In nucleotides, the CDR3 is TGCGCCAGCAGCAGCTGGACAGCTAGCACAGATACGCAGTATTTT.

V and J are TRBV4-3 and TRBJ2-3, with 9 bases matching TRBD1. J gave up 5 bases and V 3 bases, and 0 bases lay outside the gene matches. The germline V gene has CDR1 LGHNA and CDR2 YSLEER. The CDR3 loop spans 13 amino acids. CDR3 bases: TGCGCCAGCAGCCAGGACAGGGGAGATACGCAGTATTTT. Protein: CASSQDRGDTQYF.

The chain couples TRBV6-5 to TRBJ2-3, with a tentative D call TRBD1 (6 bases). CDR3 length: 15 residues. Germline values: CDR1 MNHEY, CDR2 SVGAGI. Trimming removed 6 bases at V and 1 base at J, with 14 bases between. CDR3 region: CASRGAGLGTDTQYF. CDR3 DNA sequence: TGTGCCAGCAGGGGGGCAGGGTTAGGCACAGATACGCAGTATTTT.

The V and J genes are TRBV11-2 and TRBJ2-5; tentatively, D is TRBD2 (5 bases). The CDR3 spans 16 residues. V lost 1 base and J 2 bases, leaving 14 bases between the germline ends. Germline V lookup: CDR1 SGHAT, CDR2 FQNNGV. The CDR3 loop reads CASSLGPSWLQETQYF. In DNA, the CDR3 is TGTGCCAGCAGCTTAGGCCCTAGCTGGTTACAAGAGACCCAGTACTTC.

V usage is TRBV10-2 and J usage is TRBJ2-2; 8 nucleotides agree with TRBD2. V lost 4 bases and J lost 6; bases outside the gene matches: 1. Germline V gene sequence: CDR1 WSHSY, CDR2 SAAADI. CDR3 size: 13 residues. CDR3: CASSGTSPGELFF. The CDR3 DNA follows: TGCGCCAGCAGTGGGACTAGCCCCGGGGAGCTGTTTTTT.

CDR3 protein: CASTLPDSPYEQYF. The DNA of the CDR3 is TGTGCCAGCACCCTCCCGGACAGCCCCTACGAGCAGTACTTC. This chain joins TRBV27 and TRBJ2-7; tentative D call: TRBD1 (6 bases). Germline V gene lookup returns CDR1 MNHEY and CDR2 SMNVEV (reference sequence). V was shortened by 7 bases and J by 2 bases, with 15 bases between the two germline ends. CDR3 length: 14 residues.

The J gene is TRBJ2-3, the V gene TRBV6-1, with D tentatively TRBD1 (6 bases). The germline V gene encodes CDR1 MNHNS and CDR2 SASEGT. V was shortened by 8 bases and J by 0 bases, with 12 bases between the two germline ends. The CDR3 spans 14 residues. This CDR3 reads CASWTEPSTDTQYF. The CDR3 DNA reads TGTGCCAGCTGGACAGAACCTAGCACAGATACGCAGTATTTT.

The V call is TRBV27, the J call TRBJ2-7; D remains unclear. Germline CDR1 and CDR2: MNHEY and SMNVEV (reference sequence). The germline V and J ends were trimmed by 3 bases and 1 base, with 13 bases remaining between them. CDR3 size: 15 residues. CDR3 in amino acids: CASSLSTLTSYEQYF. CDR3 nucleotides: TGTGCCAGCAGTTTGTCCACTCTTACTTCCTACGAGCAGTACTTC.

The rearrangement uses TRBV10-2 and TRBJ2-7, with D perhaps TRBD2 (5 bases). The V end lost 6 bases, the J end lost 4 bases, and 13 bases lay between the germline ends. Germline V lookup: CDR1 WSHSY, CDR2 SAAADI. CDR3 length: 13 residues. The CDR3 region is CASRDGPGYEQYF. In DNA form, the CDR3 reads TGCGCCAGCAGGGACGGCCCGGGGTACGAGCAGTACTTC.

The rearrangement joins TRBV30 to TRBJ1-5; D possibly corresponds to TRBD1 (5 bases). Trimming removed 3 bases at V and 1 base at J, with 10 bases between. CDR3 length: 14 residues. The V gene's germline CDR1 is GTSNPN and CDR2 SVGIG (reference sequence). The chain's CDR3 is CAWRPRASNQPQHF. The CDR3 nucleotides read TGTGCCTGGAGGCCCAGGGCGAGCAATCAGCCCCAGCATTTT.

The chain carries TRBV9 and TRBJ2-5; a weak D match, TRBD2 (7 bases). Trimming stripped 0 bases from V and 5 bases from J, with 17 bases between. This CDR3 has 16 residues. The germline gives CDR1 SGDLS, CDR2 YYNGEE. The CDR3 nucleotides are TGTGCCAGCAGCGTAGGACGTAGGGGGGGCGGTGAGACCCAGTACTTC. Encoded protein: CASSVGRRGGGETQYF. The variable domain in full, with the rest retrieved from reference TRBV9 and TRBJ2-5, is DSGVTQTPKHLITATGQRVTLRCSPRSGDLSVYWYQQSLDQGLQFLIQYYNGEERAKGNILERFSAQQFPDLHSELNLSSLELGDSALYFCASSVGRRGGGETQYFGPGTRLLVL.

V is TRBV6-5 and J is TRBJ2-7, with a weak D call TRBD1 (6 bases). Per the germline V gene, CDR1 is MNHEY and CDR2 is SVGAGI. Trimming cost V 4 bases and J 3 bases, with 7 bases left between them. The CDR3 contains 12 residues. The chain's CDR3 is CASSLTGYEQYF. For the CDR3, the DNA is TGTGCCAGCAGTTTGACAGGCTACGAGCAGTACTTC.

The chain combines TRBV5-4 with TRBJ2-5; D is perhaps TRBD2 (6 bases). Trimming removed 0 bases from V and 3 bases from J, with 12 bases in between. This CDR3 comprises 15 residues. Germline-derived CDR1 and CDR2 are SGHNT and YYREEE (reference sequence). The CDR3 coding sequence is TGTGCCAGCAGCTTGGCGGGGAGGACAAAAGAGACCCAGTACTTC. Translation gives CASSLAGRTKETQYF.

The CDR3 nucleotides are TGTGCCAGTCGTACTAGCGGTCCCTCCTACGAGCAGTACTTC. Its translation: CASRTSGPSYEQYF. The chain recombines TRBV19 with TRBJ2-7, with 8 positions matching TRBD2. The ends lost 8 bases at V and 0 bases at J; junction bases unmatched: 6. The CDR3 runs 14 residues. CDR1 and CDR2 from the germline V gene are LNHDA and SQIVND (reference sequence).